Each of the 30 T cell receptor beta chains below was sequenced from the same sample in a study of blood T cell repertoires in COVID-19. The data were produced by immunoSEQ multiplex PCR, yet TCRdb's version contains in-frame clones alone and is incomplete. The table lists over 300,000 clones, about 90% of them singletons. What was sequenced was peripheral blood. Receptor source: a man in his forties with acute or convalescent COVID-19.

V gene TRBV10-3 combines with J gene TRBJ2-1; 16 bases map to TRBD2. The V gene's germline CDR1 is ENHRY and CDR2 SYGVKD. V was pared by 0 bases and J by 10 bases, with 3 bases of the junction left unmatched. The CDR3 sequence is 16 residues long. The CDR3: CAISESGLAGGQEQFF. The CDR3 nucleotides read TGTGCCATCAGTGAGTCGGGACTAGCGGGGGGGCAGGAGCAGTTCTTC.

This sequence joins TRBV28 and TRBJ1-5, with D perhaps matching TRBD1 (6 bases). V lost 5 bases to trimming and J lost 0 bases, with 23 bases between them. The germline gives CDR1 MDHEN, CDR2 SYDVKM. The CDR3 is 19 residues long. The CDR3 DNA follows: TGTGCCAGCAGTACCCCAAGCCCTTCAGGGGCTTATAGCAATCAGCCCCAGCATTTT. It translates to CASSTPSPSGAYSNQPQHF.

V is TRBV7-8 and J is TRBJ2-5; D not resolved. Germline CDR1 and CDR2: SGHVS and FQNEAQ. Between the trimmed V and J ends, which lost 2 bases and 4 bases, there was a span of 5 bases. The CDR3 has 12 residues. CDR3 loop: CASSLYRETQYF. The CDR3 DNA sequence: TGTGCCAGCAGCTTATATCGAGAGACCCAGTACTTC.

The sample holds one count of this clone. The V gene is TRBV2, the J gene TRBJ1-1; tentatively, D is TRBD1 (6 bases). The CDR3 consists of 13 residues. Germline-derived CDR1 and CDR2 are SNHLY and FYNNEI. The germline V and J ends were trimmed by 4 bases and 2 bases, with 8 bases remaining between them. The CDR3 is CASSVDSNTEAFF. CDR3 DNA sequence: TGTGCCAGCAGTGTGGACAGCAACACTGAAGCTTTCTTT.

DNA of the CDR3: TGCAGCGTTGAAGACCTCAATGAGCAGTTCTTC. It specifies CSVEDLNEQFF. This chain joins TRBV29-1 and TRBJ2-1; no clear D gene. The V gene lost 0 bases and the J gene lost 6 bases, with 3 bases spanning the gap. The CDR3 covers 11 residues. Germline loops: CDR1 SQVTM, CDR2 ANQGSEA.

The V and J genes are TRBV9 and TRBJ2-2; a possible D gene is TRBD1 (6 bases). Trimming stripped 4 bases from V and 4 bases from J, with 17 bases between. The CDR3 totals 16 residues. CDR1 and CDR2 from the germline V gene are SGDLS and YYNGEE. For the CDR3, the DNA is TGTGCCAGCAGCCCGAGGGCCAGGGGATCCACCGGGGAGCTGTTTTTT. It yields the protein CASSPRARGSTGELFF.

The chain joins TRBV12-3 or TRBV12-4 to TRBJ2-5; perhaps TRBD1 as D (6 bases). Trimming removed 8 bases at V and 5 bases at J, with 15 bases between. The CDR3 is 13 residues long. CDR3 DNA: TGTGCCAGCGGAGGACAGCCGGGTGAGACCCAGTACTTC. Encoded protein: CASGGQPGETQYF.

Written as DNA, the CDR3 is TGCGCCAGCAGGCGGACCGGGACAGGGGTTGTAAATGAGCAGTTCTTC. It translates to CASRRTGTGVVNEQFF. This chain connects TRBV4-3 to TRBJ2-1; TRBD1 matches at 10 bases. The CDR3 totals 16 residues. Germline CDR1 LGHNA, CDR2 YSLEER. V shed 6 bases and J 7 bases; nucleotides not matched to a gene: 12.

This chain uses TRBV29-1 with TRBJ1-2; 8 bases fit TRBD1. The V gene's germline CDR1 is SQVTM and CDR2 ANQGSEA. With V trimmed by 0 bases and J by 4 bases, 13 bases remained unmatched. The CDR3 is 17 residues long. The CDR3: CSVEDLRDRGGAYGYTF. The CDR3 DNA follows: TGCAGCGTTGAAGATCTTCGTGACAGGGGAGGTGCCTATGGCTACACCTTC.

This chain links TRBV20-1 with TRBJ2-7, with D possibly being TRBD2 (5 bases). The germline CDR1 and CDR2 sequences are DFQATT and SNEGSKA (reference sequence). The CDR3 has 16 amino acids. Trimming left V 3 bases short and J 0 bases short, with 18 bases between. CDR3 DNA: TGCAGTGCTAGTCGACTACCCCTCTACCCCTCCTACGAGCAGTACTTC. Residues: CSASRLPLYPSYEQYF.

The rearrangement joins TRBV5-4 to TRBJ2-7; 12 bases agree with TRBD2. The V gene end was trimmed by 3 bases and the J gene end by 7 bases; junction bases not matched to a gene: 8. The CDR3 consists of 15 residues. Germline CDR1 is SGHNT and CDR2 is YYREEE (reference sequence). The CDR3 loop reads CASSSYRGLAGEQYF. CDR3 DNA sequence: TGTGCCAGCAGCTCTTATCGGGGACTAGCGGGTGAGCAGTACTTC.

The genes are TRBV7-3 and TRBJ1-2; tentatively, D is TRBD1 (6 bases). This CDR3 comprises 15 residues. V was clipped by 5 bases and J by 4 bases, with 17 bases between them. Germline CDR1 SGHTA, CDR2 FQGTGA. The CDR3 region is CASSPNGGQTYGYTF. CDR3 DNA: TGTGCCAGCAGCCCCAACGGGGGGCAGACCTATGGCTACACCTTC.

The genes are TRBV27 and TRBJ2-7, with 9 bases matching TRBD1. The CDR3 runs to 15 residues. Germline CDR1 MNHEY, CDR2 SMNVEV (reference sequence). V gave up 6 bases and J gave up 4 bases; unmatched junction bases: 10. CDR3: CASRVTGGKLYEQYF. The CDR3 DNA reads TGTGCCAGCAGAGTGACAGGGGGGAAATTATACGAGCAGTACTTC.

CDR3 coding DNA: TGTGCCAGCAGCACCCTTAGCGGGGGGGATGCGGAGACCCAGTACTTC. It encodes CASSTLSGGDAETQYF. This chain connects TRBV7-9 to TRBJ2-5; 11 positions match TRBD2. The CDR3 is 16 amino acids. Germline CDR1 reads SEHNR; CDR2 reads FQNEAQ (reference sequence). Trimming took 5 bases from V and 5 from J; bases not matched to a gene: 10.

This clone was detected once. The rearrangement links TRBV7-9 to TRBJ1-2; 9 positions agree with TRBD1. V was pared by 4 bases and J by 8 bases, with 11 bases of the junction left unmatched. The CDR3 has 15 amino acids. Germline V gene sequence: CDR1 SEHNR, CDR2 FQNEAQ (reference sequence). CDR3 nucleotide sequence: TGTGCCAGCAGCTCTCGACAGGGGGATTCTCGGGGCTACACCTTC. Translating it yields CASSSRQGDSRGYTF.

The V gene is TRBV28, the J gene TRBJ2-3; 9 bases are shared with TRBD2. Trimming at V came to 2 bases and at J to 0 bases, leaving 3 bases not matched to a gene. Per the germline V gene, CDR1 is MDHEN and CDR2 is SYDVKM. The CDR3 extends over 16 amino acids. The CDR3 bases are TGTGCCAGCAGTTTAAGACTAGCGGCTAGCACAGATACGCAGTATTTT. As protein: CASSLRLAASTDTQYF.

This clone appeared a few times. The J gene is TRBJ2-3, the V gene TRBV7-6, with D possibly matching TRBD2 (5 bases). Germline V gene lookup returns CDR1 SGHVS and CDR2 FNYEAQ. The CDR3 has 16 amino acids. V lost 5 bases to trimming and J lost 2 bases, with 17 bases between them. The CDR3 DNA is TGTGCCAGCAGCCTCATGACTACATGGTACACAGATACGCAGTATTTT. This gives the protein CASSLMTTWYTDTQYF. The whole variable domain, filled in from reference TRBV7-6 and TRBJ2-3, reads GAGVSQSPRYKVTKRGQDVALRCDPISGHVSLYWYRQALGQGPEFLTYFNYEAQQDKSGLPNDRFSAERPEGSISTLTIQRTEQRDSAMYRCASSLMTTWYTDTQYFGPGTRLTVL.

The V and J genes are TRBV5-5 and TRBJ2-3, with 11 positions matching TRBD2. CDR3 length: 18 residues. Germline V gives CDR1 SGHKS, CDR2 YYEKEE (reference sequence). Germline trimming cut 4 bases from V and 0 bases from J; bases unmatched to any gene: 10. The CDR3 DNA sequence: TGTGCCAGCAGCCGACGGACCGGGACTAGCGGAAGCACAGATACGCAGTATTTT. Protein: CASSRRTGTSGSTDTQYF.

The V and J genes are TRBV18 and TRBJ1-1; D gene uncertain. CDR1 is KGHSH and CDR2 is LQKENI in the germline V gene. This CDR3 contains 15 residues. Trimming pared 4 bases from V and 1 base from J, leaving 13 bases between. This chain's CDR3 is CASSRWQERNTEAFF. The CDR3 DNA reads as TGTGCCAGCTCACGGTGGCAGGAACGGAACACTGAAGCTTTCTTT.

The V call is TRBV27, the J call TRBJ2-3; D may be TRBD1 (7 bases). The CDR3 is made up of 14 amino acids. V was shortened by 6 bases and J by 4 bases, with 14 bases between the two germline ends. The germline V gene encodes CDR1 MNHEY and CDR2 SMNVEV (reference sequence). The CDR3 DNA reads TGTGCCAGCAGGATGAGCAGGGGGGCAGATACGCAGTATTTT. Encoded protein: CASRMSRGADTQYF.

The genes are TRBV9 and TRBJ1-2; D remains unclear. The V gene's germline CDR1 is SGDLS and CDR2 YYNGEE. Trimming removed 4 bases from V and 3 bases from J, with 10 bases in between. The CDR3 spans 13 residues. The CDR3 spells CASSQTSHYGYTF. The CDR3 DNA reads TGTGCCAGCAGCCAAACATCACACTATGGCTACACCTTC.

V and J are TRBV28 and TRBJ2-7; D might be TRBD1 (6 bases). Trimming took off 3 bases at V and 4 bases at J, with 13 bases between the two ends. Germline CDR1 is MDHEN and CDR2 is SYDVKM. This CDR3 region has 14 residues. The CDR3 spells CASSFFRGAYEQYF. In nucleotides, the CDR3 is TGTGCCAGCAGTTTCTTCAGGGGCGCTTACGAGCAGTACTTC.

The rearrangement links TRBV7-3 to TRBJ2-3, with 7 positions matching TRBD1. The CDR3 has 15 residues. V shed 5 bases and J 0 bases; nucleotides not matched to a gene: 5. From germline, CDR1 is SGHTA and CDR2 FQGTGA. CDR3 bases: TGTGCCAGCAGCCAGGGGGTGGCTAGCACAGATACGCAGTATTTT. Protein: CASSQGVASTDTQYF.

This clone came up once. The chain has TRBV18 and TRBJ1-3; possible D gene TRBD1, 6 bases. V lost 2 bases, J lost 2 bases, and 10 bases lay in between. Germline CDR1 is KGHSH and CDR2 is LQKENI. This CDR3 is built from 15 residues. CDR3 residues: CASSPGGATGNTIYF. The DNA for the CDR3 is TGTGCCAGCTCACCAGGGGGCGCGACTGGAAACACCATATATTTT.

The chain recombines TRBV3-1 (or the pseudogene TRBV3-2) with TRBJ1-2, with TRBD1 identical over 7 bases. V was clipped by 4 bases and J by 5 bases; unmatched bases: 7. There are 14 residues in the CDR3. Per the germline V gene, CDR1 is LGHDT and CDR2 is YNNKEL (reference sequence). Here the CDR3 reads CASSPAGTVYGYTF. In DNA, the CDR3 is TGTGCCAGCAGCCCAGCCGGGACAGTTTATGGCTACACCTTC.

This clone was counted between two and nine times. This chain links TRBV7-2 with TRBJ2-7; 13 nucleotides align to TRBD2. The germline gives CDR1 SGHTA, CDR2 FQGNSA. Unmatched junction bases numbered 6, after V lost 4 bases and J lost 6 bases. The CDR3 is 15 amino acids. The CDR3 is CASSSTSGRTVEQYF. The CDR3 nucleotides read TGTGCCAGCAGCTCGACTAGCGGGAGGACGGTCGAGCAGTACTTC.

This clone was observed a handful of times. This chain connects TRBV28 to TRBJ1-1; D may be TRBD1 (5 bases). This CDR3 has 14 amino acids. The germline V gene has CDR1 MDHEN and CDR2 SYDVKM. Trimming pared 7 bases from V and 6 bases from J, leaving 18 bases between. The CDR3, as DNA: TGTGCCAGCACCCAATCCGCAGGGTACGCTGAAGCTTTCTTT. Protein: CASTQSAGYAEAFF.

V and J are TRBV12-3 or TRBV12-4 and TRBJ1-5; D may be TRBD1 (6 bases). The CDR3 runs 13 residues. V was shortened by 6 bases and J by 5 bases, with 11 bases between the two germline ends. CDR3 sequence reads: CASRKQGDQPQHF. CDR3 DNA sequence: TGTGCCAGCAGAAAACAGGGAGATCAGCCCCAGCATTTT.

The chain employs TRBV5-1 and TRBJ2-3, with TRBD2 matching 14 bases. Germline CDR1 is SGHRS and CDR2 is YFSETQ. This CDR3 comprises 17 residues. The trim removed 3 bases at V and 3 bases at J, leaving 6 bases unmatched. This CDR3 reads CASSSGLAGVSTDTQYF. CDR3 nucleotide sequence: TGCGCCAGCAGCTCGGGACTAGCGGGAGTCAGTACAGATACGCAGTATTTT.

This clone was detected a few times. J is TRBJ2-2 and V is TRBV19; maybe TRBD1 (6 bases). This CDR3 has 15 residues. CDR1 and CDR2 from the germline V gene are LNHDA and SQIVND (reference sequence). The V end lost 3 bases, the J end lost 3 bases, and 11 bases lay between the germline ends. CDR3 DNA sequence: TGTGCCAGTAGTATTGACAGGCCTTACACCGGGGAGCTGTTTTTT. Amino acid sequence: CASSIDRPYTGELFF.